These 32 T cell receptor beta chains came from one sample sequenced in a study of OX40 agonist ivuxolimab in advanced cancers. Generated by immunoSEQ multiplex PCR, the TCRdb table keeps only in-frame clones and is missing some. Among approximately 92,000 clones, under 85% were seen once, and the ten largest hold roughly 5%. The sequencing here drew on CD4+ or CD8+ T cells sorted from blood, taken in a trial of the OX40 agonist ivuxolimab. The receptors here all came from an adult with an advanced solid tumor such as melanoma, head and neck, liver or kidney cancer.

V gene TRBV10-3 combines with J gene TRBJ1-2, with TRBD1 as a possible D gene (5 bases). CDR1 is ENHRY and CDR2 is SYGVKD in the germline V gene. V lost 6 bases, J lost 7 bases, and 15 bases lay in between. The CDR3 is 13 amino acids. CDR3 amino acids: CAIRGGNVSGYTF. The CDR3 nucleotides read TGTGCCATCAGGGGGGGAAACGTCTCTGGCTACACCTTC.

A single count supports this clone. J is TRBJ1-3 and V is TRBV6-5, with no clear D. The CDR3 has 14 residues. V was pared by 7 bases and J by 1 base, with 11 bases between. The germline gives CDR1 MNHEY, CDR2 SVGAGI. The CDR3 bases are TGTGCCAGCAACCCCTCTTATTCTGGAAACACCATATATTTT. This gives the protein CASNPSYSGNTIYF.

V usage is TRBV14 and J usage is TRBJ2-1; TRBD2 agrees at 12 bases. In germline, CDR1 is SGHDN, CDR2 FVKESK. The trim removed 1 base at V and 0 bases at J, leaving 10 bases unmatched. This CDR3 is built from 20 residues. CDR3 nucleotide sequence: TGTGCCAGCAGCCAAGGGATGGGACTAGCGGGCCGCCTCTCCTACAATGAGCAGTTCTTC. This gives the protein CASSQGMGLAGRLSYNEQFF.

J is TRBJ2-7 and V is TRBV6-6; 8 bases align to TRBD1. V lost 5 bases to trimming and J lost 5 bases; unmatched junction nucleotides: 8. CDR3 length equals 14 residues. Germline V CDR1 and CDR2: MNHNY, SVGAGI (reference sequence). The CDR3 spells CASSLPGQVNEQYF. DNA for the CDR3: TGTGCCAGCAGTCTCCCGGGACAGGTTAACGAGCAGTACTTC.

The genes are TRBV5-6 and TRBJ1-5, with D unresolved. V was shortened by 0 bases and J by 4 bases, with 2 bases between the two germline ends. The CDR3 consists of 12 residues. From germline, CDR1 is SGHDT and CDR2 YYEEEE. Here the CDR3 reads CASSLGNQPQHF. The CDR3 DNA follows: TGTGCCAGCAGCTTGGGGAATCAGCCCCAGCATTTT.

The chain uses TRBV19 and TRBJ2-7; tentatively, D is TRBD2 (6 bases). This CDR3 is built from 10 residues. CDR1 LNHDA and CDR2 SQIVND come from the germline V gene (reference sequence). The CDR3 protein is CASGTYEQYF. CDR3 nucleotide sequence: TGTGCTAGCGGAACCTACGAGCAGTACTTC. Complete variable domain (other parts from reference TRBV19 and TRBJ2-7): DGGITQSPKYLFRKEGQNVTLSCEQNLNHDAMYWYRQDPGQGLRLIYYSQIVNDFQKGDIAEGYSVSREKKESFPLTVTSAQKNPTAFYLCASGTYEQYFGPGTRLTVT.

The V call is TRBV7-7, the J call TRBJ2-6, with D possibly matching TRBD1 (6 bases). This CDR3 has 15 residues. Germline-derived CDR1 and CDR2 are SSHAT and FNYEAQ (reference sequence). V was cut by 5 bases and J by 1 base, with 9 bases left in between. The CDR3: CASSPTGSGANVLTF. CDR3 nucleotides: TGTGCCAGCAGCCCTACAGGGTCTGGGGCCAACGTCCTGACTTTC.

The chain recombines TRBV12-5 with TRBJ2-3, with D perhaps TRBD2 (5 bases). V was pared by 1 base and J by 4 bases, with 9 bases between. Germline assignment: CDR1 LGHNT and CDR2 FRNRAP. The CDR3 extends over 14 amino acids. CDR3 amino acids: CASGLELGSDTQYF. The CDR3 DNA sequence: TGTGCTAGTGGTTTGGAACTAGGATCAGATACGCAGTATTTT.

This clone was seen just once. J is TRBJ2-7 and V is TRBV27, with 8 bases aligning to TRBD2. The CDR3 is 15 amino acids. CDR1 and CDR2 from the germline V gene are MNHEY and SMNVEV (reference sequence). After removal of 4 bases from V and 3 bases from J, the junction contained 8 bases not matched to a gene. CDR3 region: CASSYGGAGFYEQYF. The DNA for the CDR3 is TGTGCCAGCAGTTACGGGGGGGCCGGGTTCTACGAGCAGTACTTC.

This chain joins TRBV10-2 and TRBJ2-1; 9 bases agree with TRBD1. The length of the CDR3 is 15 residues. V lost 6 bases, J lost 6 bases, and 9 bases stayed unmatched. In germline, CDR1 is WSHSY, CDR2 SAAADI. CDR3 residues: CASRGDGTGLNEQFF. Written as DNA, the CDR3 is TGCGCCAGCAGGGGAGACGGGACAGGGCTCAATGAGCAGTTCTTC.

The V and J genes are TRBV7-9 and TRBJ2-2; no firm D call. The ends were cut back, 1 base at V and 1 base at J, with 4 bases in the middle. Germline V lookup: CDR1 SEHNR, CDR2 FQNEAQ (reference sequence). CDR3 length equals 14 residues. The CDR3, as DNA: TGTGCCAGCAGCTTAGGACTGAACACCGGGGAGCTGTTTTTT. As protein: CASSLGLNTGELFF.

V is TRBV29-1 and J is TRBJ2-1; D is perhaps TRBD1 (6 bases). The CDR3 covers 12 residues. Germline-derived CDR1 and CDR2 are SQVTM and ANQGSEA. V shed 0 bases and J shed 10 bases, with 10 bases lying between them. The CDR3 DNA follows: TGCAGCGTTGAAGATCATGGGGGCGAGCAGTTCTTC. It is translated as CSVEDHGGEQFF.

The chain employs TRBV29-1 and TRBJ2-5; TRBD2 is a possible D gene (6 bases). Germline V gives CDR1 SQVTM, CDR2 ANQGSEA. The CDR3 sequence is 15 residues long. Trimming removed 6 bases at V and 3 bases at J, with 20 bases between. CDR3 sequence (DNA): TGCAGCGTCGCCGGTGGGGGACTCCTGGAAGAGACCCAGTACTTC. The encoded protein is CSVAGGGLLEETQYF. Full variable domain (rest looked up from reference TRBV29-1 and TRBJ2-5): SAVISQKPSRDICQRGTSLTIQCQVDSQVTMMFWYRQQPGQSLTLIATANQGSEATYESGFVIDKFPISRPNLTFSTLTVSNMSPEDSSIYLCSVAGGGLLEETQYFGPGTRLLVL.

The rearrangement joins TRBV18 to TRBJ1-2; D is undetermined. The CDR3 is made up of 15 amino acids. V lost 6 bases to trimming and J lost 5 bases, with 19 bases between them. Germline lookup yields CDR1 KGHSH and CDR2 LQKENI. CDR3 sequence reads: CASSPPGEGFYGYTF. DNA for the CDR3: TGTGCCAGCTCGCCCCCCGGCGAGGGTTTTTATGGCTACACCTTC.

This clone was detected once. The rearrangement links TRBV29-1 to TRBJ2-3; no definite D call. The V end lost 5 bases, the J end lost 2 bases, and 8 bases lay between the germline ends. The V gene's germline CDR1 is SQVTM and CDR2 ANQGSEA. The CDR3 has 12 residues. The CDR3 sequence is CSVLKFTDTQYF. The CDR3 region has the DNA TGCAGCGTTTTGAAGTTCACAGATACGCAGTATTTT.

The chain carries TRBV19 and TRBJ2-2; D not resolved. V shed 3 bases and J shed 1 base, with 9 bases lying between them. The length of the CDR3 is 15 residues. CDR1 and CDR2 (germline): LNHDA, SQIVND (reference sequence). DNA of the CDR3: TGTGCCAGTAGTATTTCAGCTCTGAACACCGGGGAGCTGTTTTTT. Translation gives CASSISALNTGELFF.

The rearrangement uses TRBV7-8 and TRBJ2-2; TRBD1 matches 9 bases. Germline CDR1 SGHVS, CDR2 FQNEAQ. CDR3 length: 17 residues. V was clipped by 4 bases and J by 6 bases; unmatched bases: 12. The CDR3 sequence: CASSWIRDRATPGELFF. The CDR3, as DNA: TGTGCCAGCAGCTGGATCCGGGACAGGGCGACGCCCGGGGAGCTGTTTTTT.

This clone was recorded a few times. The chain is built from TRBV18 and TRBJ2-7; 9 nucleotides agree with TRBD1. The ends lost 2 bases at V and 5 bases at J; junction bases unmatched: 7. This CDR3 spans 15 amino acids. Germline CDR1 is KGHSH and CDR2 is LQKENI. In DNA, the CDR3 is TGTGCCAGCTCACCAGGGGACAGGGAAGGTAACGAGCAGTACTTC. Its translation is CASSPGDREGNEQYF.

This chain uses TRBV6-1 with TRBJ2-5, with D possibly matching TRBD2 (6 bases). The CDR3 is 16 amino acids. Germline CDR1 and CDR2: MNHNS and SASEGT. V was trimmed by 4 bases and J by 2 bases, leaving 17 bases between them. This chain's CDR3 is CASSGFLAGPQETQYF. The CDR3 region has the DNA TGTGCCAGCAGTGGATTTTTGGCGGGGCCACAAGAGACCCAGTACTTC.

In regard to this clone: The sample has other DNA sequences that encode this CDR3 too. This sequence joins TRBV9 and TRBJ2-3; a weak D match, TRBD2 (6 bases). The V and J ends lost 0 bases and 3 bases respectively, with 8 bases between them. Looked up from germline, CDR1 is SGDLS and CDR2 is YYNGEE. This CDR3 comprises 14 residues. The CDR3 protein is CASSVVGGTDTQYF. The CDR3 nucleotides read TGTGCCAGCAGCGTAGTGGGGGGTACAGATACGCAGTATTTT.

This clone has only one observation. J is TRBJ1-2 and V is TRBV7-9; D is unclear. The CDR3 length is 15 residues. The V and J ends lost 0 bases and 1 base respectively, with 9 bases between them. From germline, CDR1 is SEHNR and CDR2 FQNEAQ (reference sequence). As DNA, the CDR3 is TGTGCCAGCAGCTTAGCAGTAGCGATTAACTATGGCTACACCTTC. This codes for CASSLAVAINYGYTF.

This clone was counted only a few times. The gene calls are TRBV27 and TRBJ2-7, with 10 bases aligning to TRBD2. The germline V gene has CDR1 MNHEY and CDR2 SMNVEV (reference sequence). After removal of 2 bases from V and 2 bases from J, the junction contained 3 bases not matched to a gene. The CDR3 runs 15 residues. The CDR3 sequence is CASSLGSGGPYEQYF. CDR3 coding DNA: TGTGCCAGCAGTTTAGGTAGCGGGGGGCCCTACGAGCAGTACTTC.

J is TRBJ2-7 and V is TRBV6-6; 8 nucleotides line up with TRBD1. The CDR3 is made up of 14 amino acids. Trimming took 5 bases from V and 5 from J; bases not matched to a gene: 8. Germline CDR1 reads MNHNY; CDR2 reads SVGAGI (reference sequence). The CDR3 sequence: CASSRDRSLNEQYF. Written as DNA, the CDR3 is TGTGCCAGCAGTAGGGACAGGTCGCTAAACGAGCAGTACTTC.

The rearrangement uses TRBV5-8 and TRBJ1-6; weak D call: TRBD1 (5 bases). V was shortened by 5 bases and J by 5 bases, with 14 bases between the two germline ends. This CDR3 has 15 amino acids. The germline V gene encodes CDR1 SGHTS and CDR2 YDEGEE. CDR3 protein: CASSYRGRDNSPLHF. CDR3 sequence (DNA): TGTGCCAGCAGTTATCGAGGCAGGGATAATTCACCCCTCCACTTT.

This clone was picked up one time. The chain combines TRBV19 with TRBJ2-4, with 11 bases fitting TRBD1. Germline V gives CDR1 LNHDA, CDR2 SQIVND (reference sequence). The V and J ends lost 4 bases and 6 bases, in that order; junction bases with no gene match: 8. The CDR3 is made up of 16 amino acids. The CDR3 spells CASSTPRTGGTNIQYF. CDR3 nucleotide sequence: TGTGCCAGTAGTACCCCTCGGACAGGGGGCACAAACATTCAGTACTTC.

V usage is TRBV15 and J usage is TRBJ2-3, with 11 bases matching TRBD2. This CDR3 is built from 15 residues. The V gene's germline CDR1 is LNHNV and CDR2 YYDKDF (reference sequence). Trimming removed 0 bases from V and 4 bases from J; junction bases left unmatched: 0. The CDR3 loop is CATSRDSGGADTQYF. CDR3 nucleotide sequence: TGTGCCACCAGCAGAGATAGCGGGGGGGCAGATACGCAGTATTTT.

This sequence joins TRBV6-5 and TRBJ2-7, with 10 bases that match TRBD1. Germline CDR1 MNHEY, CDR2 SVGAGI. With V trimmed by 6 bases and J by 5 bases, 10 bases remained unmatched. This CDR3 comprises 15 residues. This CDR3 is CASRGTGAPIHEQYF. The CDR3 DNA sequence: TGTGCCAGCAGAGGGACAGGGGCGCCCATTCACGAGCAGTACTTC.

This clone appeared once. V usage is TRBV7-2 and J usage is TRBJ2-3, with 9 bases that match TRBD2. The CDR3 is made up of 16 amino acids. V was clipped by 2 bases and J by 3 bases; unmatched bases: 6. Germline V gene data show CDR1 as SGHTA and CDR2 as FQGNSA. CDR3 sequence (DNA): TGTGCCAGCAGCTTATACCCGGGACTAGCAACAGATACGCAGTATTTT. This encodes CASSLYPGLATDTQYF.

The chain recombines TRBV4-3 with TRBJ1-2; D perhaps matches TRBD1 (6 bases). The CDR3 is 15 amino acids. Trimming pared 4 bases from V and 10 bases from J, leaving 22 bases between. Germline loops: CDR1 LGHNA, CDR2 YSLEER. CDR3 nucleotide sequence: TGCGCCAGCAGCCCAGCCCGGGGGGCTCCGAGTGCCTACACCTTC. This translates into CASSPARGAPSAYTF.

The chain employs TRBV7-7 and TRBJ2-1, with 10 bases lining up with TRBD2. Germline CDR1 is SSHAT and CDR2 is FNYEAQ (reference sequence). V lost 5 bases to trimming and J lost 9 bases; unmatched junction nucleotides: 16. CDR3 length: 17 amino acids. The DNA of the CDR3 is TGTGCCAGCAGCCACCAACTAGCGGGATCTGGAGGTAGTGAGCAGTTCTTC. It specifies CASSHQLAGSGGSEQFF.

This clone was seen only once. This sequence joins TRBV28 and TRBJ2-4; D call uncertain. The CDR3 has 16 residues. Germline V gives CDR1 MDHEN, CDR2 SYDVKM. V was clipped by 0 bases and J by 6 bases, with 15 bases between them. Written as DNA, the CDR3 is TGTGCCAGCAGTTTATGGGCAGCAGCTAGAGGAAACATTCAGTACTTC. Translating it yields CASSLWAAARGNIQYF.

The chain links TRBV7-6 to TRBJ2-2, with 9 positions matching TRBD2. J was trimmed by 1 base and V by 6 bases; bases with no gene match: 0. Germline CDR1 SGHVS, CDR2 FNYEAQ. This CDR3 comprises 14 residues. CDR3 amino acids: CASRAGGNTGELFF. The CDR3, as DNA: TGTGCCAGCAGAGCGGGGGGGAACACCGGGGAGCTGTTTTTT. The full variable domain, in which reference TRBV7-6 and TRBJ2-2 provide the parts outside the CDR3, is GAGVSQSPRYKVTKRGQDVALRCDPISGHVSLYWYRQALGQGPEFLTYFNYEAQQDKSGLPNDRFSAERPEGSISTLTIQRTEQRDSAMYRCASRAGGNTGELFFGEGSRLTVL.